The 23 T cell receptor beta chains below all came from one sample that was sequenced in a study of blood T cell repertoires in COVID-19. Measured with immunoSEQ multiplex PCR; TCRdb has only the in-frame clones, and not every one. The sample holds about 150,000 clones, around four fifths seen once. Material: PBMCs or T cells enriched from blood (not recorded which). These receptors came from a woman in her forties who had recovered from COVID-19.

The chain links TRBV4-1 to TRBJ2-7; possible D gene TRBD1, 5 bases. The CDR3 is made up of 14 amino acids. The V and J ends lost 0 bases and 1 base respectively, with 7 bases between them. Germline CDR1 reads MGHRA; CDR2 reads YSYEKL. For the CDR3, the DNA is TGCGCCAGCAGCCAAGAACCAGGGTCCTACGAGCAGTACTTC. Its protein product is CASSQEPGSYEQYF.

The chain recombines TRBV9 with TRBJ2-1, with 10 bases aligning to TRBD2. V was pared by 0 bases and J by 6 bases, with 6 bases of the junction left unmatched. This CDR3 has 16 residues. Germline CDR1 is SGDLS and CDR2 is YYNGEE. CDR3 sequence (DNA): TGTGCCAGCAGCGTAGGTGTAAGCGGGAGGGCCAATGAGCAGTTCTTC. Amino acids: CASSVGVSGRANEQFF.

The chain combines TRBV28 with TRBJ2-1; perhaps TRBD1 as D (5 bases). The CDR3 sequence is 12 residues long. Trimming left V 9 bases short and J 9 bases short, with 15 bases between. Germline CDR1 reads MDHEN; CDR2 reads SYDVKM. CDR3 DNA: TGTGCCAGTAATCGTGGTCAGGGTGAGCAGTTCTTC. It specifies CASNRGQGEQFF.

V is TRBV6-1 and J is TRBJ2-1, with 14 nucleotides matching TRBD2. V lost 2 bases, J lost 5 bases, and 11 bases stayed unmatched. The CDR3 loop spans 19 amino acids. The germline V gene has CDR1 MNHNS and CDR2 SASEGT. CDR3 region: CASSEQYWTSGGRNNEQFF. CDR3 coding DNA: TGTGCCAGCAGTGAACAATATTGGACTAGCGGGGGGAGGAACAATGAGCAGTTCTTC.

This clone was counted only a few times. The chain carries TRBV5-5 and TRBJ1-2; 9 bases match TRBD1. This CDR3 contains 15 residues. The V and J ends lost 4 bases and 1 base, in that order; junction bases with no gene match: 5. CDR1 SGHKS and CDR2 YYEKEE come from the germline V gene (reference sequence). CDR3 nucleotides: TGTGCCAGCAGCCGGAGGACAGGGGTTAACTATGGCTACACCTTC. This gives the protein CASSRRTGVNYGYTF.

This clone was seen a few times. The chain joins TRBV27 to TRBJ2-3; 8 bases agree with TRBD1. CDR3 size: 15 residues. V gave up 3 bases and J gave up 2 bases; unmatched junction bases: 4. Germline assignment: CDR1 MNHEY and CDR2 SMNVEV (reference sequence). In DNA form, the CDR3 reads TGTGCCAGCAGTTTTGGGGGACAGGTCACAGATACGCAGTATTTT. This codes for CASSFGGQVTDTQYF.

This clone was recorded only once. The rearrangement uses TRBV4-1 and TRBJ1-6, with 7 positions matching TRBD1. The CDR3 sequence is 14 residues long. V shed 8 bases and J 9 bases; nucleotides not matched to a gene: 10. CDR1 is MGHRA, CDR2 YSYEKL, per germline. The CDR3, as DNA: TGCGCCAGCGGTCGGGCAGGGGGGTTTTCACCCCTCCACTTT. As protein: CASGRAGGFSPLHF.

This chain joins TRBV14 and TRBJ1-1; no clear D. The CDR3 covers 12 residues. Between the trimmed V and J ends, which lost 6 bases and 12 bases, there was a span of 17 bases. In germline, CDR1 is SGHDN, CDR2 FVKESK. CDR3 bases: TGTGCCAGCAGACCCGAGGGCATTCGGTCTTTCTTT. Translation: CASRPEGIRSFF. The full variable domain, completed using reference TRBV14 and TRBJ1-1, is EAGVTQFPSHSVIEKGQTVTLRCDPISGHDNLYWYRRVMGKEIKFLLHFVKESKQDESGMPNNRFLAERTGGTYSTLKVQPAELEDSGVYFCASRPEGIRSFFGQGTRLTVV.

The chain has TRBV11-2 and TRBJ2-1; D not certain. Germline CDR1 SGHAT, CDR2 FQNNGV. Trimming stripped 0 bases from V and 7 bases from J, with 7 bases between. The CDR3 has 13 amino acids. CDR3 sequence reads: CASSLDLENEQFF. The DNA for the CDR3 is TGTGCCAGCAGCTTAGATTTAGAAAATGAGCAGTTCTTC.

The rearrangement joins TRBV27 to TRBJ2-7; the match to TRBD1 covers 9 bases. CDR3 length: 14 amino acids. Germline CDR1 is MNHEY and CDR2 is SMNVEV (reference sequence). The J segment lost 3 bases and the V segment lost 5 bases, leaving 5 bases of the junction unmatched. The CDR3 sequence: CASSQADRGYEQYF. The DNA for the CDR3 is TGTGCCAGCAGTCAAGCGGACAGGGGCTACGAGCAGTACTTC.

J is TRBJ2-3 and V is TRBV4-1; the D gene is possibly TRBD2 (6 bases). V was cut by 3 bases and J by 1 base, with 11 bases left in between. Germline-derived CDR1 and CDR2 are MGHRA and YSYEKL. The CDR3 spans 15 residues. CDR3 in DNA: TGCGCCAGCAGCCAGCGGGACCTTCGCACAGATACGCAGTATTTT. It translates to CASSQRDLRTDTQYF.

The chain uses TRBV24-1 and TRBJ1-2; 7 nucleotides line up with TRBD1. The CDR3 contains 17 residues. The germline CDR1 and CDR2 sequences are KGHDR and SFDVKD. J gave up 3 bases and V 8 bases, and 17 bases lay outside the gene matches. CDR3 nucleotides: TGTGCCACCATGACCGGGCAGGGGGGTAGTTCAGACTATGGCTACACCTTC. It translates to CATMTGQGGSSDYGYTF.

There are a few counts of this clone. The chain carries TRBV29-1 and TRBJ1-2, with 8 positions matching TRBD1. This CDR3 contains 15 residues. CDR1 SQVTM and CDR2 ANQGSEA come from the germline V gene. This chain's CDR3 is CSVKITQDRGTGYTF. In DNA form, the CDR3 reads TGCAGTGTAAAGATCACCCAAGACAGGGGAACGGGCTACACCTTC.

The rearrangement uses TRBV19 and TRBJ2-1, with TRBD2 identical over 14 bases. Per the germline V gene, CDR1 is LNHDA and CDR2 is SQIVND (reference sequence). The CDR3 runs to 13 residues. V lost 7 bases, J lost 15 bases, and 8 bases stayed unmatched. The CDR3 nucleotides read TGTGCCAGTACCGGGACTAGCGGGAGCACCGCGTTCTTC. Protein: CASTGTSGSTAFF.

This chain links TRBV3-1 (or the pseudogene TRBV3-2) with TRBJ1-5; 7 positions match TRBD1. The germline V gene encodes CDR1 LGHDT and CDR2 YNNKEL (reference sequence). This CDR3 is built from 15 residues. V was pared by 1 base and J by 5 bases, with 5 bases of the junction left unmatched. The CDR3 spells CASSQGQGPYQPQHF. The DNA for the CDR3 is TGTGCCAGCAGCCAAGGACAGGGCCCTTATCAGCCCCAGCATTTT.

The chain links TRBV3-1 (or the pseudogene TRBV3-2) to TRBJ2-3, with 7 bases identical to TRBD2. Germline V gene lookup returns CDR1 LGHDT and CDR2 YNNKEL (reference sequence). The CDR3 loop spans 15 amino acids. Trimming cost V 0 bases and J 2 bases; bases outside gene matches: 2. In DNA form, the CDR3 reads TGTGCCAGCAGCCAAGACGGGACTACCACAGATACGCAGTATTTT. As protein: CASSQDGTTTDTQYF.

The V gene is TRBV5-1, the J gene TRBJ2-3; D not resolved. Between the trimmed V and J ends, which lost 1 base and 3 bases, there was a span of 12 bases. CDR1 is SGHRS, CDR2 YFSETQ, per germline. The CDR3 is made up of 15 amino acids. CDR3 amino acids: CASSLNGAWTDTQYF. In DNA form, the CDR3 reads TGCGCCAGCAGCTTGAACGGAGCTTGGACAGATACGCAGTATTTT.

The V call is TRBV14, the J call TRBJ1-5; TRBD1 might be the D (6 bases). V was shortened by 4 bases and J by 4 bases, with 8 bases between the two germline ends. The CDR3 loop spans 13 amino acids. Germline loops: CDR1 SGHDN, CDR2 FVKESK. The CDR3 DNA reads TGTGCCAGCAGCCGCGACAGGAATCAGCCCCAGCATTTT. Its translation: CASSRDRNQPQHF.

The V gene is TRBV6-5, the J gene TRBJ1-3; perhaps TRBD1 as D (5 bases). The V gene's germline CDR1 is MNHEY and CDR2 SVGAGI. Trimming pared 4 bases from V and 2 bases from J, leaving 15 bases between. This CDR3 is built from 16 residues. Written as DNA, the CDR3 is TGTGCCAGCAGTTTGGGAGGCACGGGACCTGGAAACACCATATATTTT. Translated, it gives CASSLGGTGPGNTIYF.

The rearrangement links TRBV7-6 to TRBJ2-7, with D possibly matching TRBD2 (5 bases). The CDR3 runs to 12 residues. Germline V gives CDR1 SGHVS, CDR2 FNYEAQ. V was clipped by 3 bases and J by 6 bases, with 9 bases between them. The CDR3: CASSLPLGEQYF. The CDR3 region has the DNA TGTGCCAGCAGCTTGCCACTAGGCGAGCAGTACTTC.

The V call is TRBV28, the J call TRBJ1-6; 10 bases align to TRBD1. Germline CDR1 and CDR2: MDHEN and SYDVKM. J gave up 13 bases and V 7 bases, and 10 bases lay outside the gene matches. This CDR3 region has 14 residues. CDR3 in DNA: TGTGCCAGCACCGCGGGGACAGGGGCTTTTCCCCTCCACTTT. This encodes CASTAGTGAFPLHF.

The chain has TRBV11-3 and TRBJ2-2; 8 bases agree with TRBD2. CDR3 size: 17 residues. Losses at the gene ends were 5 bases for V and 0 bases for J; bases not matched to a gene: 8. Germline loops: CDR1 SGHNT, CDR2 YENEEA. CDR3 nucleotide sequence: TGTGCCAGCAGCCCCCGGGGGGGCGGGACGAACACCGGGGAGCTGTTTTTT. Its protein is CASSPRGGGTNTGELFF.

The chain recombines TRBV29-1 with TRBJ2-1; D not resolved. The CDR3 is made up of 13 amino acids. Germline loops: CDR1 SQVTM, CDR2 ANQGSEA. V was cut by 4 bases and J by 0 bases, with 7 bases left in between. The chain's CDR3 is CSVVGLSYNEQFF. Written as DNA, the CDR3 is TGCAGCGTTGTTGGGCTCTCCTACAATGAGCAGTTCTTC.